This entry is about one T cell receptor beta chain. The data were taken from a study of CD8+ T cells in alopecia areata. After isolation, RNA underwent reverse transcription to generate cDNA as the sequencing template. Profiled with immunoSEQ multiplex PCR; TCRdb holds only in-frame clones, not every one. The sample records 150,000 to 200,000 clones, 55% being singletons. CDR3 length: 14 residues. Trimming removed 5 bases from V and 6 bases from J, with 14 bases in between. The germline gives CDR1 SEHNR, CDR2 FQNEAQ (reference sequence). The specimen sequenced was CD4+ T cells sorted from blood. V gene TRBV7-9 combines with J gene TRBJ2-4; the D gene could be TRBD1 or TRBD2 (5 bases each). The sequence was collected from a human donor in good health. CDR3 nucleotides: TGTGCCAGCAGCCTGCAGGGACGGGGAAACATTCAGTACTTC. This encodes CASSLQGRGNIQYF.